What follows is one T cell receptor (beta chain) and its context. This specimen belongs to a study of PD-L1 blockade in urothelial cancer. On the study more broadly: Researchers found blood samples held a median of 141,255 T cells.

Here immunoSEQ multiplex PCR was the method, and the copy in TCRdb shows in-frame clones only, minus some. The sample holds about 130,000 clones; 65% to 85% are singletons and the top ten take 2.5% to 4%. Described time point: pretreatment peripheral blood. Patients were living with locally advanced or metastatic urothelial carcinoma. Every patient provided from 1 to 8 samples, collected pretreatment and on-treatment. In germline, CDR1 is SGHVS, CDR2 FQNEAQ. The CDR3 extends over 15 amino acids. The ends lost 4 bases at V and 11 bases at J; junction bases unmatched: 12. The input for sequencing was PBMCs, taken around atezolizumab (anti-PD-L1) treatment. This clonotype was obtained from a man between 45 and 60 years old with urothelial cancer. V usage is TRBV7-8 and J usage is TRBJ1-1, with 11 bases matching TRBD1. As DNA, the CDR3 is TGTGCCAGCAGCTCATCCGGACAGGGGGCAAGGGTGGCTTTCTTT. Amino acids: CASSSSGQGARVAFF.